This T cell receptor (beta chain) was identified during a study of Tregs in tolerant kidney transplant recipients (dated by TCRdb to about 2019). About the study as a whole: The transplants used related donors along with nonmyeloablative bone marrow transplantation, and in the human trials mixed chimerism was transient. For approximately 15 days, sorted recipient Tregs were cultured with IL-2 and irradiated activated donor B cells, with a restimulation on day 11. Once the B cell culture was finished, the cells were sorted into two populations: CD4+CD8-CD25+CD127- and CD4+CD8-4-1BB+CD40L-. Activated donor B cells were generated over approximately nine days on irradiated CD40L-expressing 3T3 cells in the presence of cyclosporin A and IL-4. Additional Treg samples were obtained by sorting recipient CD4+CD25+CD127- cells from an approximately three-day mixed lymphocyte reaction with belatacept, in some cases after a subsequent roughly 5-day donor restimulation. During sorting of primary belatacept mixed lymphocyte reaction cultures, recipient cells were distinguished from donor cells with antibodies. Before combined kidney and bone marrow transplantation, this study identified donor-specific regulatory T cells using TCRbeta sequencing and then followed those same cells after transplant. Paper-wide results and their limitations: Expanding Tregs with activated donor B cells appeared to identify the most biologically relevant and donor-specific TCRbeta repertoire. In tolerant patients, donor-specific Tregs expanded more than Tregs overall, which suggests antigen-driven rather than nonspecific expansion. Biological reproducibility was not examined directly, but technical replication error appeared to be minimal. Because the study included only a small number of patients, the results must be confirmed in larger populations and under other immunosuppression protocols. For some patients the PCR primers changed over time, which made it impossible to compare the samples from those patients at the nucleotide level.

This clone is termed large (0.1 to 1%). Its binding antigen is unknown. Base qualities were left out, and no much larger clone turns up one base away. Several combined kidney and bone marrow transplant recipients from the ITN036ST trial were included as patients, and samples were available only from these trial subjects. Healthy control blood was processed to PBMCs by Ficoll density gradient and cryopreserved, and patient PBMCs were collected before and after transplant. For TCRbeta CDR3 sequencing, genomic DNA was extracted from sorted cells using the QIAGEN DNeasy Blood and Tissue Kit. Through immunoSEQ, high-throughput TCRbeta CDR3 sequencing was done commercially, including PCR amplification with internal controls and bias correction. In the original analysis: A unique productive TCRbeta sequence was defined by the CDR3 nucleotide sequence when primers matched, and otherwise by the CDR3 amino acid sequence together with the Vbeta and Jbeta genes. A sequence was defined as donor-reactive if the sequence was expanded at least 5-fold in CFSE-low cells compared with unstimulated cells and had a frequency of at least 0.01% in CFSE-low cells. Repertoire divergence was quantified by Jensen-Shannon divergence calculated from the top 100 TCRbeta sequences ranked by frequency. For any sample with multiple sequencing runs, sorting error was corrected in each run separately before the runs were pooled. In TCRdb, the immuneACCESS table is reduced to in-frame sequences with V and J assigned. These tables do not hold every clone; where another copy was compared, an unresolved V gene accounts for under half, and the others remain unexplained. The V and J calls and clone size were taken over from that table, and D and trimming were inferred from the DNA. For this sample there are some 1,700 clones; 40% to 45% appear just once. The ten most abundant clones make up 20% to 25% of the sample.

The sequenced material came from Tregs from blood cultured with allogeneic cells. The receptor was derived from a human patient who received a combined kidney and bone marrow transplant. After a transplant, the donor of the graft may account for some T cells.

The CDR3 region has the sequence CASSFGAGLSYGYTF. The nucleotides are TGCGCCAGCAGCTTTGGGGCAGGGCTTAGCTATGGCTACACCTTC. The chain was built from TRBV5-1 and TRBJ1-2; the D gene is perhaps TRBD1, from 5 matching bases. Between the V and J ends, shortened by 2 bases and 4 bases respectively, the junction contains 15 bases. For CDR1 and CDR2, the germline V gene lists SGHRS and YFSETQ. Its CDR3 holds 15 amino acids, cysteine through phenylalanine. Only CDR3 DNA remains: 45 bases, in frame from the first base.